This TCR beta chain was sequenced during a study of cytomegalovirus exposure and HLA in healthy donors. Study results and limitations: A later analysis reportedly found fewer N-insertions in an Asian-associated ancestry cluster than the roughly 680-donor mean.

The CDR3 has 15 residues. In germline, CDR1 is SEHNR, CDR2 FQNEAQ (reference sequence). While unrecorded immune exposures were likely, the donors were nominally healthy when sampled. PCR used 60 Vbeta primers and 13 Jbeta primers. Original analysis: Later, an analysis found 80 million or so unique TCR beta chains, and 8.5 million to 12 million of these were shared. Sequencing used immunoSEQ multiplex PCR; TCRdb keeps in-frame clones, though not all of them. V and J calls and clone size are copied from that table; D and trimming were computed from the DNA. In the table there are about 160,000 clones, around 84% of which are singletons. In the case of this clone: Its antigen remains unidentified. A junction end diverges from the germline sequence, so it may reflect a read error.

V usage is TRBV7-9 and J usage is TRBJ1-5; TRBD1 matches 7 bases. Material for sequencing was PBMCs. This receptor was taken from a man younger than 30 in good health and CMV-seronegative. CDR3: CSSSLDRVSNQPQHF. DNA for the CDR3: TGTTCCAGCAGCTTAGACAGGGTTAGCAATCAGCCCCAGCATTTT.